This passage covers 20 T cell receptor beta chains from one sample sequenced in a study of T cells in Graves' hyperthyroidism and ophthalmopathy (dated by TCRdb to about 2019). Library prep was done by multiplex PCR. Sequenced using an Illumina HiSeq 2000. Amplification of TCR beta CDR3 regions was carried out from RNA transcripts. The TCR CDR3 was subjected to a first round of RT-PCR using the HTBI primer set and the Qiagen OneStep RT-PCR kit. TCRdb took the public reads, trimmed them with fastp at Q25, ran MiXCR for clone calling and kept in-frame beta chains. Rows matching on CDR3 protein sequence are summarized as one entry with the most common DNA and genes. The sample data list more than 350,000 distinct CDR3 sequences, and about 15% of these were observed just once. The top ten constitute 30% to 35% of the sample. The sequencing sample was made of blood. These TCRs come from a woman in her 30s with Graves' hyperthyroidism.

This chain links TRBV28 with TRBJ1-5; possibly TRBD1 for D (6 bases). The CDR3 is made up of 16 amino acids. Germline V gene sequence: CDR1 MDHEN, CDR2 SYDVKM. The V end was cut by 3 bases, the J end by 0 bases, with 12 bases between. CDR3 region: CASSFRRGVSNQPQHF. In DNA form, the CDR3 reads TGTGCCAGCAGTTTCCGAAGGGGGGTTAGCAATCAGCCCCAGCATTTT.

This clonotype was detected a few times. The rearrangement links TRBV12-3 or TRBV12-4 to TRBJ1-2, with D tentatively TRBD1 (6 bases). The CDR3 totals 13 residues. With 8 bases removed from V and 8 bases from J, the gap between germline ends came to 18 bases. CDR3 nucleotide sequence: TGTGCCAGCTATGGGGGGGCAGTCCGGGGCTACACCTTC. Translated, it gives CASYGGAVRGYTF.

The gene calls are TRBV24-1 and TRBJ2-7, with 8 bases aligning to TRBD1. This CDR3 spans 15 amino acids. In germline, CDR1 is KGHDR, CDR2 SFDVKD. J lost 1 base, V lost 7 bases, and 8 bases had no gene match. CDR3 coding DNA: TGTGCCACCAGCGAGACAGGGGCTGGGTCCTACGAGCAGTACTTC. Translating it yields CATSETGAGSYEQYF.

This clonotype was recorded a few times. The rearrangement uses TRBV3-1 and TRBJ2-2; D is perhaps TRBD2 (6 bases). CDR3 length equals 16 residues. Germline CDR1 and CDR2: LGHDT and YNNKEL (reference sequence). The germline V and J ends were trimmed by 5 bases and 1 base, with 14 bases remaining between them. The CDR3 DNA follows: TGTGCCAGCAGCAATAAGGGGACTTTGAACACCGGGGAGCTGTTTTTT. It encodes CASSNKGTLNTGELFF.

V is TRBV11-3 and J is TRBJ2-5; 9 bases are shared with TRBD1. After removal of 1 base from V and 3 bases from J, the junction contained 3 bases not matched to a gene. The CDR3 runs to 15 residues. The germline V gene encodes CDR1 SGHNT and CDR2 YENEEA. CDR3 in DNA: TGTGCCAGCAGCTTAGGGGGGACAGGGAAAGAGACCCAGTACTTC. Protein sequence: CASSLGGTGKETQYF.

V and J are TRBV20-1 and TRBJ2-2; D remains ambiguous. V was pared by 3 bases and J by 6 bases, with 8 bases between. CDR1 is DFQATT and CDR2 is SNEGSKA in the germline V gene (reference sequence). The CDR3 spans 12 residues. The chain's CDR3 is CSASRGAGELFF. In nucleotides, the CDR3 is TGCAGTGCTAGTCGAGGAGCCGGGGAGCTGTTTTTT.

This clonotype was seen more than once but under ten times. The rearrangement uses TRBV6-1 and TRBJ2-1, with D possibly matching TRBD2 (6 bases). Deletions cut 8 bases from V and 4 bases from J, with 24 bases between. The germline V gene has CDR1 MNHNS and CDR2 SASEGT. The CDR3 is made up of 17 amino acids. In nucleotides, the CDR3 is TGTGCCAGCGGGAGGATGCGGGCACTAGCAGATTACAATGAGCAGTTCTTC. Protein sequence: CASGRMRALADYNEQFF.

This clonotype was detected many times. The rearrangement uses TRBV20-1 and TRBJ1-2; no clear D gene. The CDR3 is made up of 10 amino acids. Germline CDR1 DFQATT, CDR2 SNEGSKA (reference sequence). DNA for the CDR3: TGCGGTCCCGAGGGCGATGGCTACACCTTC. This gives the protein CGPEGDGYTF.

In this sample, this clonotype turned up a few times. The chain has TRBV5-1 and TRBJ2-3, with TRBD2 matching 7 bases. This CDR3 comprises 16 residues. Looked up from germline, CDR1 is SGHRS and CDR2 is YFSETQ. After removal of 7 bases from V and 3 bases from J, the junction contained 14 bases not matched to a gene. The CDR3 is CASLEAPRESTDTQYF. In DNA, the CDR3 is TGCGCCAGCCTTGAAGCGCCGCGGGAGAGTACAGATACGCAGTATTTT.

The V gene is TRBV7-2, the J gene TRBJ2-5; TRBD2 agrees at 10 bases. From germline, CDR1 is SGHTA and CDR2 FQGNSA. The trim removed 1 base at V and 6 bases at J, leaving 5 bases unmatched. The CDR3 spans 15 residues. The CDR3 DNA sequence: TGTGCCAGCAGCTTAGAGCCTAGCGGGGGAAAGACCCAGTACTTC. It yields the protein CASSLEPSGGKTQYF.

This clonotype was detected only a few times. V is TRBV4-2 and J is TRBJ1-4; D remains unclear. Germline lookup yields CDR1 LGHNA and CDR2 YNFKEQ. Deletions cut 3 bases from V and 0 bases from J, with 5 bases between. The CDR3 runs to 14 residues. Here the CDR3 DNA reads TGTGCCAGCAGCCAGGAGACAACTAATGAAAAACTGTTTTTT. Translating it yields CASSQETTNEKLFF.

The sample holds a few counts of this clonotype. The CDR3: CASSQGPSGDYEQYF. The CDR3 DNA reads as TGTGCCAGCAGCCAAGGTCCTAGCGGGGACTACGAGCAGTACTTC. The chain is built from TRBV4-2 and TRBJ2-7; 9 nucleotides line up with TRBD2. V dropped 1 base and J dropped 3; count of bases not matched to a gene: 4. The CDR3 is made up of 15 amino acids. Germline loops: CDR1 LGHNA, CDR2 YNFKEQ.

A few counts support this clonotype. The rearrangement joins TRBV2 to TRBJ2-5; D unclear. Germline assignment: CDR1 SNHLY and CDR2 FYNNEI. This CDR3 is built from 11 residues. The V and J ends lost 2 bases and 7 bases respectively, with 5 bases between them. The CDR3 DNA follows: TGTGCCAGCAGTGAATATGGGACCCAGTACTTC. Translating gives CASSEYGTQYF.

J is TRBJ1-2 and V is TRBV19; D is unclear. CDR1 and CDR2 from the germline V gene are LNHDA and SQIVND (reference sequence). Trimming shortened V by 5 bases and J by 4 bases, and 23 bases separated the two germline ends. The CDR3 totals 17 residues. CDR3 nucleotide sequence: TGTGCCAGTAGTCCCGGCGGGTGGGAGGACCTCGGCTATGGCTACACCTTC. It encodes CASSPGGWEDLGYGYTF.

In its sample, this clonotype was seen a few times. The V call is TRBV7-6, the J call TRBJ2-5, with 9 bases that match TRBD2. Germline V gene sequence: CDR1 SGHVS, CDR2 FNYEAQ. The V segment lost 5 bases and the J segment 3 bases; nucleotides outside the gene matches: 7. The length of the CDR3 is 15 residues. CDR3 DNA: TGTGCCAGCAGCCTTCCCGCTAGCGGGAAAGAGACCCAGTACTTC. It codes for CASSLPASGKETQYF.

This clonotype has at least ten counts. This chain connects TRBV20-1 to TRBJ2-3; D uncertain. Germline V CDR1 and CDR2: DFQATT, SNEGSKA (reference sequence). The CDR3 covers 14 residues. Between the trimmed V and J ends, which lost 6 bases and 2 bases, there was a span of 15 bases. CDR3 DNA sequence: TGCAGTGCCCTGGGTGGGCGAGCCACAGATACGCAGTATTTT. Encoded protein: CSALGGRATDTQYF.

This clonotype was detected ten times or more. The rearrangement links TRBV6-1 to TRBJ2-1; the D gene is possibly TRBD2 (5 bases). The germline CDR1 and CDR2 sequences are MNHNS and SASEGT. The CDR3 contains 13 residues. V gave up 6 bases and J gave up 7 bases, with 13 bases separating them. Here the CDR3 DNA reads TGTGCCAGCAGCCCGCTCTCGGGGAATGAGCAGTTCTTC. This codes for CASSPLSGNEQFF.

In its sample, this clonotype was seen a few times. CDR3 sequence: CSARATRVKESEAFF. In DNA form, the CDR3 reads TGCAGTGCTAGGGCGACGAGGGTGAAAGAAAGTGAAGCTTTCTTT. The chain joins TRBV20-1 to TRBJ1-1, with no clear D. This CDR3 spans 15 amino acids. CDR1 is DFQATT, CDR2 SNEGSKA, per germline (reference sequence). Trimming cost V 3 bases and J 7 bases, with 21 bases left between them.

The V gene is TRBV9, the J gene TRBJ2-3, with no clear D. CDR3 size: 14 residues. Germline V lookup: CDR1 SGDLS, CDR2 YYNGEE. Trimming took 4 bases from V and 0 from J, leaving 9 bases between them. The CDR3 reads CASSPTSSTDTQYF. DNA for the CDR3: TGTGCCAGCAGCCCGACATCTAGCACAGATACGCAGTATTTT.

In its sample, this clonotype was seen a few times. This chain connects TRBV20-1 to TRBJ1-6, with 9 bases fitting TRBD1. CDR3 length: 15 amino acids. CDR1 DFQATT and CDR2 SNEGSKA come from the germline V gene (reference sequence). V was pared by 5 bases and J by 7 bases, with 9 bases of the junction left unmatched. The DNA of the CDR3 is TGCAGTGCTGATGAAACAGGGGGCAGAAATTCACCCCTCCACTTT. It translates to CSADETGGRNSPLHF.